The 26 T cell receptor beta chains below come from one sample, sequenced in a study of T-cell memory formation after mild COVID-19. From the 5' RACE reads, TCRdb called clonotypes with MiXCR, one entry per CDR3 protein. This table holds a few hundred thousand distinct CDR3 sequences, roughly an eighth found once. Sequences were obtained from PBMCs or a T cell subset sorted from them (not recorded which). All receptors derive from a man between 18 and 35 years old who had mild COVID-19 (a few samples of this study predate the infection). Cell type and time point are not known.

The rearrangement uses TRBV3-1 and TRBJ2-1, with 11 positions matching TRBD2. The CDR3 consists of 15 residues. V was clipped by 1 base and J by 9 bases; unmatched bases: 5. Per germline, CDR1 LGHDT and CDR2 YNNKEL (reference sequence). CDR3 protein: CASSQGYGTSGEQFF. CDR3 nucleotides: TGTGCCAGCAGCCAAGGATACGGGACTAGCGGTGAGCAGTTCTTC.

This clonotype was detected a few times. This chain connects TRBV4-3 to TRBJ2-3, with D unclear. The CDR3 is 14 residues long. V lost 0 bases and J 2 bases, leaving 6 bases between the germline ends. Germline assignment: CDR1 LGHNA and CDR2 YSLEER. The CDR3 DNA reads as TGCGCCAGCAGCCAAGATAAAAACACAGATACGCAGTATTTT. It translates to CASSQDKNTDTQYF.

The rearrangement links TRBV19 to TRBJ2-5; 9 bases fit TRBD2. The V gene end was trimmed by 5 bases and the J gene end by 0 bases; junction bases not matched to a gene: 16. The CDR3 runs to 19 residues. Germline V gene lookup returns CDR1 LNHDA and CDR2 SQIVND (reference sequence). The CDR3 spells CASSSSRDWRTSDQETQYF. The CDR3 DNA sequence: TGTGCCAGTAGTTCTTCACGTGACTGGAGGACTAGCGACCAAGAGACCCAGTACTTC. Looking up the rest from reference TRBV19 and TRBJ2-5 gives the full variable domain: DGGITQSPKYLFRKEGQNVTLSCEQNLNHDAMYWYRQDPGQGLRLIYYSQIVNDFQKGDIAEGYSVSREKKESFPLTVTSAQKNPTAFYLCASSSSRDWRTSDQETQYFGPGTRLLVL.

This clonotype was seen only a few times. V usage is TRBV4-3 and J usage is TRBJ1-1, with TRBD1 identical over 9 bases. The CDR3 covers 14 residues. CDR1 LGHNA and CDR2 YSLEER come from the germline V gene. Germline trimming cut 0 bases from V and 7 bases from J; bases unmatched to any gene: 3. The CDR3 protein is CASSQDPTGGEAFF. The CDR3, as DNA: TGCGCCAGCAGCCAAGACCCGACAGGGGGTGAAGCTTTCTTT.

The chain's CDR3 is CASSLGAPSGGAGETQYF. CDR3 DNA sequence: TGTGCCAGCAGTTTAGGGGCTCCTAGCGGGGGGGCTGGCGAGACCCAGTACTTC. The chain joins TRBV12-3 or TRBV12-4 to TRBJ2-5; 12 bases line up with TRBD2. CDR3 length: 18 residues. The V segment lost 1 base and the J segment 5 bases; nucleotides outside the gene matches: 11.

The chain recombines TRBV19 with TRBJ2-7, with TRBD2 matching over 9 bases. This CDR3 comprises 14 residues. V gave up 7 bases and J gave up 3 bases; unmatched junction bases: 7. The germline gives CDR1 LNHDA, CDR2 SQIVND (reference sequence). The CDR3 DNA is TGTGCCAGTACCCCCAGCGGGGGGAACTACGAGCAGTACTTC. Its protein is CASTPSGGNYEQYF.

The chain uses TRBV5-8 and TRBJ2-7; 8 bases agree with TRBD2. J gave up 4 bases and V 3 bases, and 6 bases lay outside the gene matches. Germline values: CDR1 SGHTS, CDR2 YDEGEE. CDR3 length equals 14 residues. This CDR3 reads CASSYRLARYEQYF. The CDR3 DNA reads as TGTGCCAGCAGCTACCGACTAGCGCGATACGAGCAGTACTTC.

The chain couples TRBV9 to TRBJ1-1, with D possibly matching TRBD1 (5 bases). The CDR3 runs 15 residues. The V gene lost 5 bases and the J gene lost 1 base, with 15 bases spanning the gap. Germline loops: CDR1 SGDLS, CDR2 YYNGEE. CDR3 in amino acids: CASRSLGTGNTEAFF. Written as DNA, the CDR3 is TGTGCCAGCAGGTCTTTGGGAACAGGGAACACTGAAGCTTTCTTT. The full variable domain, in which reference TRBV9 and TRBJ1-1 provide the parts outside the CDR3, is DSGVTQTPKHLITATGQRVTLRCSPRSGDLSVYWYQQSLDQGLQFLIQYYNGEERAKGNILERFSAQQFPDLHSELNLSSLELGDSALYFCASRSLGTGNTEAFFGQGTRLTVV.

Concerning this clonotype: A much more abundant neighbour one base away suggests this may be a read error. The chain carries TRBV5-6 and TRBJ2-1, with D hard to call. Germline CDR1 reads SGHDT; CDR2 reads YYEEEE. This CDR3 has 13 residues. Trimming stripped 2 bases from V and 1 base from J, with 4 bases between. The CDR3 here is CASSFESYNEQFF. The CDR3 region has the DNA TGTGCCAGCAGCTTCGAATCCTACAATGAGCAGTTCTTC.

This chain links TRBV20-1 with TRBJ1-5; D call uncertain. Deletions cut 1 base from V and 0 bases from J, with 10 bases between. Per the germline V gene, CDR1 is DFQATT and CDR2 is SNEGSKA (reference sequence). The CDR3 has 15 amino acids. The CDR3 bases are TGCAGTGCTAGAGCGATGGGGTATAGCAATCAGCCCCAGCATTTT. Translating it yields CSARAMGYSNQPQHF.

The V gene is TRBV5-6, the J gene TRBJ2-5, with a weak D call TRBD2 (6 bases). The V end was cut by 0 bases, the J end by 7 bases, with 25 bases between. This CDR3 is 18 amino acids long. Germline V CDR1 and CDR2: SGHDT, YYEEEE. The DNA for the CDR3 is TGTGCCAGCAGCTTGGATCGGGACTCCCTGGCTAGAGTACGGACCCAGTACTTC. Translating it yields CASSLDRDSLARVRTQYF. The full variable domain, in which reference TRBV5-6 and TRBJ2-5 provide the parts outside the CDR3, is DAGVTQSPTHLIKTRGQQVTLRCSPKSGHDTVSWYQQALGQGPQFIFQYYEEEERQRGNFPDRFSGHQFPNYSSELNVNALLLGDSALYLCASSLDRDSLARVRTQYFGPGTRLLVL.

This clonotype has ten or more counts. This chain uses TRBV12-5 with TRBJ2-7, with 7 bases fitting TRBD2. The junction had 10 bases not matched to a gene; V was cut back by 2 bases and J by 6 bases. This CDR3 is built from 15 residues. The germline V gene has CDR1 LGHNT and CDR2 FRNRAP. The CDR3 DNA reads as TGTGCTAGTGGTTTGCCCCGGGGAGGGCCTCGCGAGCAGTACTTC. This gives the protein CASGLPRGGPREQYF.

This clonotype was recorded many times. The rearrangement links TRBV5-1 to TRBJ2-5, with D hard to call. Germline values: CDR1 SGHRS, CDR2 YFSETQ. The CDR3 is 13 residues long. V was cut by 1 base and J by 1 base, with 5 bases left in between. The CDR3: CASSLSVQETQYF. The CDR3 region has the DNA TGCGCCAGCAGCTTGTCAGTCCAAGAGACCCAGTACTTC.

This clonotype appeared many times. In DNA form, the CDR3 reads TGTGCCAGCAGCTTAGGGGAAGGGGGCGGCACTGAAGCTTTCTTT. Its protein is CASSLGEGGGTEAFF. This chain joins TRBV11-2 and TRBJ1-1; 7 bases are a match to TRBD1. The CDR3 sequence is 15 residues long. Germline CDR1 SGHAT, CDR2 FQNNGV. Losses at the gene ends were 1 base for V and 4 bases for J; bases not matched to a gene: 6.

The V call is TRBV7-2, the J call TRBJ2-1, with a tentative D call TRBD2 (7 bases). Germline loops: CDR1 SGHTA, CDR2 FQGNSA. This CDR3 spans 14 amino acids. V was clipped by 1 base and J by 9 bases, with 13 bases between them. Here the CDR3 DNA reads TGTGCCAGCAGCTTAGGTCGGGGGGCAAGTGAGCAGTTCTTC. Amino acid sequence: CASSLGRGASEQFF.

This clonotype was detected ten times or more. The rearrangement uses TRBV10-3 and TRBJ2-5, with TRBD1 matching over 10 bases. Germline CDR1 is ENHRY and CDR2 is SYGVKD. With V trimmed by 8 bases and J by 4 bases, 1 base remained unmatched. CDR3 length: 12 residues. The CDR3 region is CAIGTGVETQYF. The DNA of the CDR3 is TGTGCCATCGGGACAGGGGTAGAGACCCAGTACTTC.

V and J are TRBV28 and TRBJ1-1; D is ambiguous. The CDR3 is made up of 12 amino acids. From germline, CDR1 is MDHEN and CDR2 SYDVKM. This CDR3 reads CASRALNTEAFF. In DNA, the CDR3 is TGTGCGTCCCGAGCGTTGAACACTGAAGCTTTCTTT.

V and J are TRBV7-3 and TRBJ1-6; 7 nucleotides align to TRBD1. The CDR3 is made up of 15 amino acids. Germline V gives CDR1 SGHTA, CDR2 FQGTGA. The J segment lost 5 bases and the V segment lost 5 bases, leaving 6 bases of the junction unmatched. CDR3 protein: CASSPGTANNSPLHF. The CDR3 nucleotides are TGTGCCAGCAGCCCAGGGACAGCAAATAATTCACCCCTCCACTTT.

This rearrangement joins TRBV5-1 to TRBJ1-2, with D uncertain. Trimming pared 3 bases from V and 1 base from J, leaving 16 bases between. The CDR3 is 16 amino acids. CDR1 and CDR2 from the germline V gene are SGHRS and YFSETQ. CDR3 bases: TGCGCCAGCAGCTCCTCTCACGGGAGAGGTAACTATGGCTACACCTTC. As protein: CASSSSHGRGNYGYTF.

In its sample, this clonotype was seen a few times. V is TRBV27 and J is TRBJ2-5; perhaps D is TRBD1 or TRBD2 (5 bases each). The CDR3 runs to 14 residues. The germline gives CDR1 MNHEY, CDR2 SMNVEV (reference sequence). Trimming removed 6 bases from V and 5 bases from J, with 16 bases in between. CDR3 loop: CASRFYGAGETQYF. In DNA form, the CDR3 reads TGTGCCAGCAGGTTTTACGGGGCCGGGGAGACCCAGTACTTC.

The rearrangement joins TRBV20-1 to TRBJ1-4, with a possible D match to TRBD1 (5 bases). CDR3 size: 14 residues. The V end lost 5 bases, the J end lost 8 bases, and 18 bases lay between the germline ends. The germline CDR1 and CDR2 sequences are DFQATT and SNEGSKA (reference sequence). The CDR3 loop is CSALVGALQEKLFF. In DNA, the CDR3 is TGCAGTGCTCTGGTCGGGGCACTCCAGGAAAAACTGTTTTTT.

This clonotype was seen only a few times. This chain connects TRBV5-1 to TRBJ2-2, with TRBD2 matching 8 bases. The J segment lost 6 bases and the V segment lost 1 base, leaving 5 bases of the junction unmatched. This CDR3 has 15 residues. Germline CDR1 reads SGHRS; CDR2 reads YFSETQ. For the CDR3, the DNA is TGCGCCAGCAGCTTGCCGGGGGGGCAGTCCGGGGAGCTGTTTTTT. Its protein product is CASSLPGGQSGELFF.

V gene TRBV27 combines with J gene TRBJ1-5; a possible D gene is TRBD1 (5 bases). V lost 4 bases and J lost 7, with 11 bases in between. This CDR3 spans 13 amino acids. CDR1 is MNHEY and CDR2 is SMNVEV in the germline V gene (reference sequence). The CDR3 sequence: CASSSRWDQPQHF. CDR3 bases: TGTGCCAGCAGTTCCCGGTGGGACCAGCCCCAGCATTTT.

The genes are TRBV6-5 and TRBJ2-3, with no clear D. CDR3 length: 15 residues. CDR1 MNHEY and CDR2 SVGAGI come from the germline V gene. Trimming took 7 bases from V and 4 from J, leaving 18 bases between them. The CDR3, as DNA: TGTGCCAGCAAAGAGAAGGGATACATCTCAGATACGCAGTATTTT. It codes for CASKEKGYISDTQYF.

This sequence joins TRBV6-1 and TRBJ2-5; no clear D. The length of the CDR3 is 15 residues. Germline V gene lookup returns CDR1 MNHNS and CDR2 SASEGT. Trimming left V 3 bases short and J 2 bases short, with 13 bases between. The CDR3, as DNA: TGTGCCAGCAGTGACCGCCGGACGCCACAAGAGACCCAGTACTTC. Encoded protein: CASSDRRTPQETQYF.

This clonotype was seen a handful of times. This chain joins TRBV7-9 and TRBJ2-3, with a tentative D call TRBD2 (5 bases). V shed 3 bases and J shed 6 bases, with 10 bases lying between them. The CDR3 is made up of 13 amino acids. Germline V CDR1 and CDR2: SEHNR, FQNEAQ (reference sequence). CDR3 sequence reads: CASSFTRADTQYF. CDR3 nucleotides: TGTGCCAGCAGCTTTACTAGGGCGGATACGCAGTATTTT.